This is a list of T cell receptor beta chains from one sample in a study of T cells expressing NK-cell markers. TCRdb reanalyzed the 5' RACE reads, giving one entry per CDR3 protein sequence and no DNA. In total, the table holds 400,000 to 500,000 distinct CDR3 sequences. The sequenced sample consisted of blood T cells: a sorted CD56 or NKG2C T cell subset, CD4+ or CD8+ T cells, or bulk PBMC T cells (not recorded which). The receptors here all came from a woman between 18 and 69 years old in good health. The CDR3 runs from the conserved cysteine through the conserved F or W.

TRBV4-3	TRBJ2-7	CASSQELAVPSYEQYF
TRBV12-3/TRBV12-4	TRBJ1-2	CASTMDRAAYGYTF
TRBV6-6	TRBJ2-3	CASSYVGADTQYF
TRBV12-3/TRBV12-4	TRBJ2-1	CASSTLASGTYNDQFF
TRBV7-9	TRBJ2-5	CASRGALTGKETQYF
TRBV11-1	TRBJ2-2	CASSLAAGGGELFF
TRBV11-2	TRBJ2-1	CASSSSPAGWEQWEQFF
TRBV11-2	TRBJ2-7	CASTSSGIDEQYF
TRBV19	TRBJ1-5	CASSIGAGQPQHF
TRBV5-4	TRBJ2-7	CASSWGQTFLYEQYF
TRBV7-9	TRBJ2-7	CASSLFSGVGYEQYF
TRBV12-3/TRBV12-4	TRBJ2-5	CASSPPARVETQYF
TRBV20-1	TRBJ2-1	CSASGTSGGLSSYNEQFF
TRBV11-2	TRBJ2-5	CASSVPPRRNSFQETQYF
TRBV28	TRBJ2-3	CASSFRGNEADTQYF
TRBV7-9	TRBJ2-5	CASSSRTGTETQYF
TRBV27	TRBJ2-6	CASSLLGGNVLTF
TRBV6-4	TRBJ2-3	CASSDGSGEADTQYF
TRBV30	TRBJ2-1	CAWSDEREVHEQFF
TRBV6-2/TRBV6-3	TRBJ1-2	CASSYSSGQVYGYTF
TRBV4-2	TRBJ1-1	CASSQVQGLPAEAFF
TRBV7-2	TRBJ2-1	CASSPGTSGTAGNEQFF
TRBV6-1	TRBJ2-7	CASSTTSRDSYEQYF
TRBV3-1	TRBJ2-2	CASSQVRNTGELFF
TRBV7-9	TRBJ2-3	CASRDGTDTQYF
TRBV7-9	TRBJ2-7	CASSALGTEQYF
TRBV12-3/TRBV12-4	TRBJ1-5	CASSLMGTAQPQHF
TRBV5-1	TRBJ2-3	CASRIQASTDTQYF
TRBV29-1	TRBJ1-1	CSSTRTGEGTEAFF
TRBV12-3/TRBV12-4	TRBJ1-5	CASGTGAFQPQHF
TRBV7-2	TRBJ2-1	CASSIGSGSYNEQFF
TRBV6-2/TRBV6-3	TRBJ2-7	CASSQTKQGRSYEQYF
TRBV11-2	TRBJ2-1	CASSLGGHPYSYNEQFF
TRBV7-2	TRBJ2-7	CASSQRTASYEQYF
TRBV30	TRBJ2-6	CAWTLGPGANVLTF
TRBV6-1	TRBJ2-7	CASKGGGEVTEQYF
TRBV5-1	TRBJ2-1	CASSGRGGSYNEQFF
TRBV6-2/TRBV6-3	TRBJ2-2	CASSYFLAGLGELFF
TRBV29-1	TRBJ2-7	CSVETATLGSYEQYF
TRBV20-1	TRBJ2-1	CSVLSGTRGNEQFF
TRBV7-2	TRBJ1-5	CASSSQAQPQHF
TRBV7-6	TRBJ2-3	CASSPRRTSGDTDTQYF
TRBV20-1	TRBJ2-5	CSALPGTSGIGETQYF
TRBV25-1	TRBJ1-1	CASSDRGEGRAFF
TRBV4-2	TRBJ2-3	CASSQVESTDTQYF
TRBV18	TRBJ2-5	CASSPLHPGLAGKETQYF
TRBV5-1	TRBJ2-6	CASTRDTGANVLTF
TRBV11-1	TRBJ2-7	CASGGGFSYEQYF
TRBV6-1	TRBJ2-5	CASSEARDRGQTQYF
TRBV10-3	TRBJ1-2	CAISESDRAFGYTF
TRBV5-1	TRBJ2-7	CASSPSGRDHYEQYF
TRBV4-1	TRBJ1-2	CASSQDGQLNYGYTF
TRBV20-1	TRBJ2-7	CSATGTGALYEQYF